The clone carrying this TCR beta chain was seen ten or more times. A sample-barcoded 5' primer and a J-beta primer mix were used in a second PCR of about 7 to 12 cycles. Each cDNA molecule was tagged by a template-switch adaptor with 12 random nucleotides. TCRdb reprocessed the 5' RACE reads with MiXCR, giving one entry per CDR3 protein. This table has 850,000 or so distinct CDR3 sequences, more than 25% appearing once. This sample stems from a study of blood T cells in healthy people across ages. This CDR3 is built from 15 residues. Unmatched junction bases numbered 5, after V lost 4 bases and J lost 3 bases. The germline CDR1 and CDR2 sequences are SGHTA and FQGNSA.

V and J are TRBV7-2 and TRBJ1-2; 10 positions agree with TRBD1. Sequences were obtained from blood. This clonotype originated in a woman older than 75 in good health. The CDR3: CASSYPGQGHYGYTF. Here the CDR3 DNA reads TGTGCCAGCAGCTACCCGGGACAGGGGCACTATGGCTACACCTTC.